Included here is one T cell receptor (beta chain) sequence, with context. The CDR3 spans 16 residues. In germline, CDR1 is SGHKS, CDR2 YYEKEE (reference sequence). TCRdb re-called the 5' RACE reads; every CDR3 protein appears as one record, without DNA. The sample yields some 190,000 distinct CDR3 sequences, of which the top ten take up 7.7%. These data originate in a study of monozygotic twins with inflammatory bowel disease. The chain combines TRBV5-5 with TRBJ2-2. Sequenced material: blood. The source of this sequence is a human donor with ulcerative colitis or Crohn's disease, or a healthy co-twin of an affected twin (not recorded which). The CDR3 loop is CASSLYWRINTGELFF. The full variable domain, rest sourced from reference TRBV5-5 and TRBJ2-2, is DAGVTQSPTHLIKTRGQQVTLRCSPISGHKSVSWYQQVLGQGPQFIFQYYEKEERGRGNFPDRFSARQFPNYSSELNVNALLLGDSALYLCASSLYWRINTGELFFGEGSRLTVL.